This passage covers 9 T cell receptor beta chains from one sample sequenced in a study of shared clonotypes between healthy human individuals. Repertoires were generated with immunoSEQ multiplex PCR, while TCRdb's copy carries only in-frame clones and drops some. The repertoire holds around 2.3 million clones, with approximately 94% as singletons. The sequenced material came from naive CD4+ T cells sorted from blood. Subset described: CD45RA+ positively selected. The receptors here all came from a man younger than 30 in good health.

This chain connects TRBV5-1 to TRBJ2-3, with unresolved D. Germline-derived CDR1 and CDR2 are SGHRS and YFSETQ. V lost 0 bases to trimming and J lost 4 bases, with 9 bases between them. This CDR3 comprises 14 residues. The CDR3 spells CASSLVYRADTQYF. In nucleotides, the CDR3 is TGCGCCAGCAGCTTGGTCTATAGGGCAGATACGCAGTATTTT.

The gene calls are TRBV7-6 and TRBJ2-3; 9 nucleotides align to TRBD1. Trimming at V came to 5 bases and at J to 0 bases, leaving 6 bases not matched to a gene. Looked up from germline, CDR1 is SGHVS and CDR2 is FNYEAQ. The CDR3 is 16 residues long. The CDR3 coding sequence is TGTGCCAGCAGCACGGTACAGGGGGCGAGCACAGATACGCAGTATTTT. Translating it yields CASSTVQGASTDTQYF.

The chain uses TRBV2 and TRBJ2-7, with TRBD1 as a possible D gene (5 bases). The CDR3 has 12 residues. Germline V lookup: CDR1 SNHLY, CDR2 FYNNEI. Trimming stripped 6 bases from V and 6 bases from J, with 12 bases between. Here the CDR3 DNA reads TGTGCCAGCAGCAAAGGGGTGGGCGAGCAGTACTTC. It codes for CASSKGVGEQYF.

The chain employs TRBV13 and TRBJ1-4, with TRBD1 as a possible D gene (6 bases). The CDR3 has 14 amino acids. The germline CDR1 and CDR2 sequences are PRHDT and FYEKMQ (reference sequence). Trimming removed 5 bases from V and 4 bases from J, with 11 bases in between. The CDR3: CASSGGQFNEKLFF. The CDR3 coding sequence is TGTGCCAGCAGCGGTGGACAGTTTAATGAAAAACTGTTTTTT.

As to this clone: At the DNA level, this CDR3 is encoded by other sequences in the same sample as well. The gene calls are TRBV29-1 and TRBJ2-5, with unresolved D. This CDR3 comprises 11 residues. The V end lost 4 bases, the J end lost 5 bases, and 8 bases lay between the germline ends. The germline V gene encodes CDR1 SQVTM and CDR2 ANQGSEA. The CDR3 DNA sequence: TGCAGCGTTGGGGGTGGGGAGACCCAGTACTTC. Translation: CSVGGGETQYF. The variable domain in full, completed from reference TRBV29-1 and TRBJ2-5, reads SAVISQKPSRDICQRGTSLTIQCQVDSQVTMMFWYRQQPGQSLTLIATANQGSEATYESGFVIDKFPISRPNLTFSTLTVSNMSPEDSSIYLCSVGGGETQYFGPGTRLLVL.

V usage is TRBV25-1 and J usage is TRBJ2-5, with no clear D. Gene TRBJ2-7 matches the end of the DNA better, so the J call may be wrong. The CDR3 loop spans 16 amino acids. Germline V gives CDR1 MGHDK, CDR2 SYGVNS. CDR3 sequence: CASSEKGSRNSYEQYF. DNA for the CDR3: TGTGCCAGCAGTGAAAAGGGATCGAGGAACTCCTACGAGCAGTACTTC.

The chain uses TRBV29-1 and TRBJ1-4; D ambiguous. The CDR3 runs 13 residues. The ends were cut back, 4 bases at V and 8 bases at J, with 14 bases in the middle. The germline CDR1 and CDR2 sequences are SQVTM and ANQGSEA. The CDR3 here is CSVGDQRIEKLFF. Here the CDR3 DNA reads TGCAGCGTTGGCGACCAGCGAATAGAAAAACTGTTTTTT.

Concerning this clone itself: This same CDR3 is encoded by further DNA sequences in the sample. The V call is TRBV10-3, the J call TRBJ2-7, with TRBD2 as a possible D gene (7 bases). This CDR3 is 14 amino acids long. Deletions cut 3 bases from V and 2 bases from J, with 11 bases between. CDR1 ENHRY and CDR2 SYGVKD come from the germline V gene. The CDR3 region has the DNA TGTGCCATCAGTGATCCGGGGGGCCCCTACGAGCAGTACTTC. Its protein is CAISDPGGPYEQYF.

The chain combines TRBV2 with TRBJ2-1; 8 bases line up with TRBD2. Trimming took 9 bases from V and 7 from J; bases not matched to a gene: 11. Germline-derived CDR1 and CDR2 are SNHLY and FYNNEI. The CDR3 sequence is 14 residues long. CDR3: CASQRELQVNEQFF. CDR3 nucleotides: TGTGCCAGTCAGCGGGAGCTCCAGGTGAATGAGCAGTTCTTC. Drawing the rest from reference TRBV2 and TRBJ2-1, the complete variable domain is EPEVTQTPSHQVTQMGQEVILRCVPISNHLYFYWYRQILGQKVEFLVSFYNNEISEKSEIFDDQFSVERPDGSNFTLKIRSTKLEDSAMYFCASQRELQVNEQFFGPGTRLTVL.